This T cell receptor beta chain appears in the sequencing data of a study of cytomegalovirus exposure and HLA in healthy donors. Study at large: The 120 or so validation repertoires used the same platform as the approximately 620 first-cohort repertoires (as reported by a later analysis).

Study observations and caveats: Most observed TCR sequences were rare, whereas some public TCRs were detected in many donors. Published work reported that the classifier diagnosed cytomegalovirus status with high specificity and sensitivity.

A remark on this clone: As yet, its antigen is unknown.

Unmatched junction bases numbered 7, after V lost 4 bases and J lost 4 bases. The germline CDR1 and CDR2 sequences are SGDLS and YYNGEE. This CDR3 has 14 amino acids. Sequencing used immunoSEQ multiplex PCR; TCRdb keeps in-frame clones, though not all of them. The table lists about 60,000 clones, just over 90% of them singletons. The chain combines TRBV9 with TRBJ2-5, with 7 positions matching TRBD1. The sequencing sample was made of PBMCs. This sequence was found in a woman aged 18-29 years in good health and CMV-seronegative. The CDR3 here is CASSRTGTAETQYF. DNA of the CDR3: TGTGCCAGCAGCCGAACCGGGACAGCAGAGACCCAGTACTTC. The full variable domain, rest sourced from reference TRBV9 and TRBJ2-5, is DSGVTQTPKHLITATGQRVTLRCSPRSGDLSVYWYQQSLDQGLQFLIQYYNGEERAKGNILERFSAQQFPDLHSELNLSSLELGDSALYFCASSRTGTAETQYFGPGTRLLVL.